This passage covers 32 T cell receptor beta chains from one sample sequenced in a study of identical twins. TCRdb re-derived calls from the 5' RACE reads in MiXCR, one entry per CDR3 protein. The data hold approximately 630,000 distinct CDR3 sequences, with less than 9% observed a single time. The same sample was also used in a study of yellow fever vaccine responses in identical twins.

Specimen: PBMCs. These receptor sequences come from a woman aged 18-30 years in good health.

Many counts were recorded for this clonotype. The CDR3 reads CSARQSRGGLAGEETQYF. DNA of the CDR3: TGCAGTGCTAGACAAAGTAGAGGAGGACTAGCGGGAGAAGAGACCCAGTACTTC. This chain joins TRBV20-1 and TRBJ2-5; 13 positions agree with TRBD2. Germline V lookup: CDR1 DFQATT, CDR2 SNEGSKA (reference sequence). The CDR3 consists of 18 residues. V shed 2 bases, J shed 3 bases, and the junction held 12 bases outside the gene matches.

This clonotype was observed at least ten times. CDR3 DNA: TGTGCCAGCAGTTACTCGTCAGGGTTCAATCAGCCCCAGCATTTT. Protein sequence: CASSYSSGFNQPQHF. The V call is TRBV6-5, the J call TRBJ1-5, with D possibly matching TRBD1 (5 bases). CDR1 is MNHEY and CDR2 is SVGAGI in the germline V gene. V was cut by 0 bases and J by 3 bases, with 9 bases left in between. The CDR3 runs 15 residues.

This clonotype was counted a few times. This chain connects TRBV5-1 to TRBJ1-6; 7 bases align to TRBD1. The CDR3 loop spans 16 amino acids. Trimming removed 0 bases from V and 7 bases from J; junction bases left unmatched: 7. Germline CDR1 and CDR2: SGHRS and YFSETQ. This chain's CDR3 is CASSLVSRTGNSPLHF. The CDR3 coding sequence is TGCGCCAGCAGCTTGGTCTCTCGGACAGGCAATTCACCCCTCCACTTT. Combining the CDR3 with reference TRBV5-1 and TRBJ1-6 gives the whole variable domain KAGVTQTPRYLIKTRGQQVTLSCSPISGHRSVSWYQQTPGQGLQFLFEYFSETQRNKGNFPGRFSGRQFSNSRSEMNVSTLELGDSALYLCASSLVSRTGNSPLHFGNGTRLTVT.

A few counts support this clonotype. V usage is TRBV10-3 and J usage is TRBJ1-1; 7 bases align to TRBD1. J lost 11 bases, V lost 0 bases, and 12 bases had no gene match. Germline CDR1 is ENHRY and CDR2 is SYGVKD. This CDR3 contains 15 residues. CDR3 amino acids: CAISESGTASVMAFF. The CDR3 DNA follows: TGTGCCATCAGTGAGTCCGGGACAGCCTCAGTCATGGCTTTCTTT.

Here the CDR3 reads CASSSGGAGDVQPQHF. Here the CDR3 DNA reads TGTGCCAGCAGTTCCGGGGGGGCTGGGGATGTTCAGCCCCAGCATTTT. The chain recombines TRBV7-2 with TRBJ1-5; perhaps TRBD1 as D (6 bases). This CDR3 is built from 16 residues. V lost 6 bases, J lost 6 bases, and 21 bases lay in between. Germline values: CDR1 SGHTA, CDR2 FQGNSA.

This clonotype was detected a few times. The chain recombines TRBV11-2 with TRBJ1-1; D is possibly TRBD1 (6 bases). Trimming pared 2 bases from V and 5 bases from J, leaving 12 bases between. Germline V gene sequence: CDR1 SGHAT, CDR2 FQNNGV. This CDR3 comprises 14 residues. The CDR3 DNA is TGTGCCAGCAGCTTATCTCCACAGGGTACTGAAGCTTTCTTT. It yields the protein CASSLSPQGTEAFF.

This clonotype has a count of ten or more. This chain links TRBV12-3 or TRBV12-4 with TRBJ1-3, with no clear D. Trimming left V 3 bases short and J 2 bases short, with 8 bases between. The CDR3 sequence is 14 residues long. The CDR3 is CASSFLGTGNTIYF. The CDR3 bases are TGTGCCAGCAGTTTCTTGGGTACTGGAAACACCATATATTTT.

This clonotype was recorded many times. V gene TRBV7-2 combines with J gene TRBJ1-4; D is unresolved. Germline V lookup: CDR1 SGHTA, CDR2 FQGNSA. The CDR3 covers 16 residues. Trimming removed 2 bases at V and 7 bases at J, with 17 bases between. The chain's CDR3 is CASSLKGHLPGEKLFF. CDR3 bases: TGTGCCAGCAGCTTAAAAGGGCACTTGCCGGGTGAAAAACTGTTTTTT.

This clonotype showed up many times. CDR3 nucleotide sequence: TGCGCCAGCAGCGATTGGGGAGGGAGCACTGAAGCTTTCTTT. Its protein is CASSDWGGSTEAFF. This chain links TRBV5-1 with TRBJ1-1, with D unclear. The CDR3 runs to 14 residues. Germline V gene sequence: CDR1 SGHRS, CDR2 YFSETQ. Trimming took 4 bases from V and 4 from J, leaving 14 bases between them. The variable domain in full, completed from reference TRBV5-1 and TRBJ1-1, reads KAGVTQTPRYLIKTRGQQVTLSCSPISGHRSVSWYQQTPGQGLQFLFEYFSETQRNKGNFPGRFSGRQFSNSRSEMNVSTLELGDSALYLCASSDWGGSTEAFFGQGTRLTVV.

In its sample, this clonotype was seen many times. V gene TRBV15 combines with J gene TRBJ1-2; no clear D gene. Trimming pared 2 bases from V and 4 bases from J, leaving 14 bases between. The CDR3 has 15 amino acids. The V gene's germline CDR1 is LNHNV and CDR2 YYDKDF (reference sequence). CDR3 sequence (DNA): TGTGCCACCAGCAGAACCCAAGGTGCAGTCTATGGCTACACCTTC. Translation gives CATSRTQGAVYGYTF.

This clonotype was counted ten times or more. The genes are TRBV29-1 and TRBJ2-7; 9 bases are a match to TRBD1. The germline CDR1 and CDR2 sequences are SQVTM and ANQGSEA. With V trimmed by 5 bases and J by 4 bases, 15 bases remained unmatched. The CDR3 consists of 16 residues. The CDR3 region is CSVSRPPGQGSYEQYF. CDR3 sequence (DNA): TGCAGCGTTAGTCGTCCACCGGGACAGGGCTCTTACGAGCAGTACTTC.

The chain is built from TRBV3-1 and TRBJ2-2; the D call may be TRBD1 or TRBD2 (5 bases each). V lost 4 bases and J lost 4, with 13 bases in between. CDR1 LGHDT and CDR2 YNNKEL come from the germline V gene (reference sequence). This CDR3 has 15 amino acids. The CDR3 DNA reads TGTGCCAGCAGCCGAGGGTCAGGGCCCACCGGGGAGCTGTTTTTT. Encoded protein: CASSRGSGPTGELFF.

This clonotype was seen ten or more times. V gene TRBV12-3 or TRBV12-4 combines with J gene TRBJ1-5; 8 bases map to TRBD1. Germline trimming cut 5 bases from V and 4 bases from J; bases unmatched to any gene: 7. The CDR3 loop spans 15 amino acids. In nucleotides, the CDR3 is TGTGCCAGCAGTCCCCCGGACAGGGCAAATCAGCCCCAGCATTTT. It is translated as CASSPPDRANQPQHF.

The chain has TRBV6-2 or TRBV6-3 and TRBJ1-1; 9 bases map to TRBD1. Trimming cost V 5 bases and J 7 bases; bases outside gene matches: 8. CDR1 is MNHEY and CDR2 is SVGEGT in the germline V gene. This CDR3 has 14 residues. CDR3 residues: CASSDTGGFYEAFF. CDR3 DNA sequence: TGTGCCAGCAGTGACACAGGGGGCTTCTATGAAGCTTTCTTT.

A few counts support this clonotype. This CDR3 is CASSSETGETQYF. Here the CDR3 DNA reads TGTGCCAGCAGCTCAGAGACAGGAGAGACCCAGTACTTC. The chain uses TRBV7-9 and TRBJ2-5, with a weak D call TRBD1 (6 bases). The CDR3 consists of 13 residues. In germline, CDR1 is SEHNR, CDR2 FQNEAQ (reference sequence). V lost 4 bases to trimming and J lost 4 bases, with 10 bases between them.

The chain uses TRBV15 and TRBJ2-1; TRBD2 matches 11 bases. The trim removed 3 bases at V and 7 bases at J, leaving 11 bases unmatched. The germline CDR1 and CDR2 sequences are LNHNV and YYDKDF (reference sequence). The CDR3 is made up of 17 amino acids. In DNA, the CDR3 is TGTGCCACCAGCAGCCCGACTAGCGGGAATACTTATAATGAGCAGTTCTTC. Its protein product is CATSSPTSGNTYNEQFF.

The chain recombines TRBV5-1 with TRBJ2-5; the D call may be TRBD1 or TRBD2 (5 bases each). The V gene lost 4 bases and the J gene lost 2 bases, with 12 bases spanning the gap. The CDR3 runs 14 residues. Germline CDR1 is SGHRS and CDR2 is YFSETQ. CDR3 DNA sequence: TGCGCCAGCAGCCCGGGACCAAATCAAGAGACCCAGTACTTC. Protein: CASSPGPNQETQYF.

The gene calls are TRBV7-2 and TRBJ2-5; D possibly matches TRBD1 or TRBD2 (5 bases each). V was clipped by 5 bases and J by 4 bases, with 11 bases between them. The CDR3 extends over 13 amino acids. Germline V gives CDR1 SGHTA, CDR2 FQGNSA. The CDR3 is CASSERGRETQYF. The CDR3 DNA reads TGTGCCAGCAGCGAGAGGGGCCGAGAGACCCAGTACTTC.

This clonotype was detected ten times or more. The chain joins TRBV12-3 or TRBV12-4 to TRBJ2-2; perhaps TRBD1 as D (5 bases). The CDR3 contains 17 residues. V was clipped by 4 bases and J by 4 bases, with 19 bases between them. CDR3 in DNA: TGTGCCAGCAGTTCCAGGGCAGGGCAGGGAAGCACCGGGGAGCTGTTTTTT. Its translation is CASSSRAGQGSTGELFF.

This clonotype was recorded many times. The chain combines TRBV5-5 with TRBJ2-1; TRBD2 is a possible D gene (6 bases). This CDR3 has 16 amino acids. The germline V gene has CDR1 SGHKS and CDR2 YYEKEE (reference sequence). The V gene lost 0 bases and the J gene lost 4 bases, with 14 bases spanning the gap. CDR3: CASSLVVGGIYNEQFF. The CDR3 coding sequence is TGTGCCAGCAGCTTGGTTGTGGGAGGTATATACAATGAGCAGTTCTTC. Looking up the rest from reference TRBV5-5 and TRBJ2-1 gives the full variable domain: DAGVTQSPTHLIKTRGQQVTLRCSPISGHKSVSWYQQVLGQGPQFIFQYYEKEERGRGNFPDRFSARQFPNYSSELNVNALLLGDSALYLCASSLVVGGIYNEQFFGPGTRLTVL.

This sequence joins TRBV15 and TRBJ2-3; possible D gene TRBD2, 6 bases. CDR3 length: 17 amino acids. Trimming left V 0 bases short and J 0 bases short, with 13 bases between. The germline CDR1 and CDR2 sequences are LNHNV and YYDKDF (reference sequence). The CDR3 region has the DNA TGTGCCACCAGCAGAGATGCGCTTGGGACTAGCACAGATACGCAGTATTTT. Protein: CATSRDALGTSTDTQYF.

This clonotype has more than one count but fewer than ten. The rearrangement links TRBV20-1 to TRBJ2-1, with TRBD1 identical over 7 bases. The CDR3 totals 14 residues. The V gene's germline CDR1 is DFQATT and CDR2 SNEGSKA (reference sequence). Germline trimming cut 7 bases from V and 5 bases from J; bases unmatched to any gene: 11. The CDR3 coding sequence is TGCAGTGGCCGAACAGGGGAACATAACAATGAGCAGTTCTTC. It translates to CSGRTGEHNNEQFF.

In this sample, this clonotype turned up many times. V gene TRBV29-1 combines with J gene TRBJ2-5, with D perhaps matching TRBD1 (6 bases). V shed 3 bases and J shed 5 bases, with 10 bases lying between them. This CDR3 contains 12 residues. Germline V gene sequence: CDR1 SQVTM, CDR2 ANQGSEA. The CDR3 loop is CSVDQGTETQYF. CDR3 bases: TGCAGCGTTGACCAGGGGACGGAGACCCAGTACTTC.

This clonotype has a count of ten or more. The V gene is TRBV7-2, the J gene TRBJ1-2; D call uncertain. With 2 bases removed from V and 4 bases from J, the gap between germline ends came to 11 bases. This CDR3 spans 14 amino acids. Germline V gene lookup returns CDR1 SGHTA and CDR2 FQGNSA. The CDR3 bases are TGTGCCAGCAGCTTAATTCAGGCCTCCTATGGCTACACCTTC. Its protein is CASSLIQASYGYTF.

This clonotype showed up many times. This sequence joins TRBV5-1 and TRBJ1-1; D uncertain. The CDR3 has 16 amino acids. Trimming removed 1 base from V and 1 base from J, with 14 bases in between. Germline CDR1 and CDR2: SGHRS and YFSETQ. The CDR3 sequence is CASSLNMIRENTEAFF. The CDR3 DNA sequence: TGCGCCAGCAGCTTGAATATGATACGAGAGAACACTGAAGCTTTCTTT.

This clonotype has just a few counts. This rearrangement joins TRBV6-2 or TRBV6-3 to TRBJ2-1, with TRBD2 matching 13 bases. Losses at the gene ends were 6 bases for V and 4 bases for J; bases not matched to a gene: 9. CDR3 size: 17 residues. Per the germline V gene, CDR1 is MNHEY and CDR2 is SVGEGT. CDR3 DNA: TGTGCCAGCAGAACCACTAGCGGGAGGGCGAAGTACAATGAGCAGTTCTTC. It is translated as CASRTTSGRAKYNEQFF.

This clonotype was recorded a few times. Mismatch with germline at one junction end may stem from a read error. The chain carries TRBV11-2 and TRBJ1-3; D possibly corresponds to TRBD1 (6 bases). Per germline, CDR1 SGHAT and CDR2 FQNNGV. The CDR3 sequence is 15 residues long. The CDR3 is CASSPQGLTGNTIYF. CDR3 nucleotides: TGTGCCAGCAGCCCACAGGGTCTCACTGGAAACACCATCTATTTT. Full variable domain (outside the CDR3, taken from reference TRBV11-2 and TRBJ1-3): EAGVAQSPRYKIIEKRQSVAFWCNPISGHATLYWYQQILGQGPKLLIQFQNNGVVDDSQLPKDRFSAERLKGVDSTLKIQPAKLEDSAVYLCASSPQGLTGNTIYFGEGSWLTVV.

Only a few counts were recorded for this clonotype. The chain combines TRBV20-1 with TRBJ2-3; no definite D call. The CDR3 totals 12 residues. Per the germline V gene, CDR1 is DFQATT and CDR2 is SNEGSKA (reference sequence). The V and J ends lost 2 bases and 2 bases respectively, with 5 bases between them. This chain's CDR3 is CSARLDTDTQYF. The CDR3 coding sequence is TGCAGTGCTAGACTAGACACAGATACGCAGTATTTT.

This clonotype was seen only a few times. This chain uses TRBV9 with TRBJ2-1, with 7 bases identical to TRBD2. The V gene's germline CDR1 is SGDLS and CDR2 YYNGEE. The CDR3 spans 16 residues. V gave up 0 bases and J gave up 3 bases; unmatched junction bases: 6. The CDR3, as DNA: TGTGCCAGCAGCGTAGGGGTAGCGGGTGACTACAATGAGCAGTTCTTC. It specifies CASSVGVAGDYNEQFF. Full variable domain (missing parts from reference TRBV9 and TRBJ2-1): DSGVTQTPKHLITATGQRVTLRCSPRSGDLSVYWYQQSLDQGLQFLIQYYNGEERAKGNILERFSAQQFPDLHSELNLSSLELGDSALYFCASSVGVAGDYNEQFFGPGTRLTVL.

The V call is TRBV20-1, the J call TRBJ2-1, with 7 bases identical to TRBD2. Germline V gene lookup returns CDR1 DFQATT and CDR2 SNEGSKA (reference sequence). The CDR3 consists of 14 residues. Trimming at V came to 1 base and at J to 4 bases, leaving 4 bases not matched to a gene. CDR3 coding DNA: TGCAGTGCTAGAGGGCGGGAGTCGTACAATGAGCAGTTCTTC. Translating it yields CSARGRESYNEQFF.

This clonotype was counted many times. The chain uses TRBV7-9 and TRBJ2-7, with 12 bases aligning to TRBD2. Losses at the gene ends were 2 bases for V and 5 bases for J; bases not matched to a gene: 4. Germline CDR1 reads SEHNR; CDR2 reads FQNEAQ (reference sequence). The CDR3 length is 15 residues. CDR3 coding DNA: TGTGCCAGCAGCTTAAAGACTAGCGGGAGCCACGAGCAGTACTTC. It translates to CASSLKTSGSHEQYF.

The chain links TRBV20-1 to TRBJ2-3; TRBD1 might be the D (6 bases). Trimming shortened V by 6 bases and J by 0 bases, and 13 bases separated the two germline ends. Germline V CDR1 and CDR2: DFQATT, SNEGSKA (reference sequence). The CDR3 sequence is 14 residues long. The DNA for the CDR3 is TGCAGTGCGCCGACAGGAACGAGCACAGATACGCAGTATTTT. Its translation is CSAPTGTSTDTQYF.